This TCR beta chain is from a study of blood T cell repertoires in COVID-19. Data came from immunoSEQ multiplex PCR; TCRdb stores just in-frame clones and leaves some out. The table has 120,000 to 150,000 clones, over 80% seen once. Trimming cost V 6 bases and J 5 bases; bases outside gene matches: 3. The length of the CDR3 is 13 residues. Germline CDR1 MDHEN, CDR2 SYDVKM. The rearrangement uses TRBV28 and TRBJ1-2; TRBD1 matches at 10 bases. This sequence originates from a man over 45 who had recovered from COVID-19. Sequenced input: peripheral blood. CDR3 residues: CASSQGQGYGYTF. The CDR3 bases are TGTGCCAGCAGCCAGGGACAGGGGTATGGCTACACCTTC.